These 10 T cell receptor beta chains originate from one sample sequenced in a study of cytomegalovirus exposure and HLA in healthy donors. The PCR had 60 Vbeta and 13 Jbeta primers. Clones were read by immunoSEQ multiplex PCR, and TCRdb kept only the in-frame ones, dropping some. The sample lists about 120,000 clones, approximately 78% occurring once. Sequencing was done on a sample of PBMCs. All receptors derive from a woman aged 25 to 45 in good health and CMV-seropositive.

J is TRBJ2-5 and V is TRBV4-2; 7 nucleotides line up with TRBD1. The J segment lost 2 bases and the V segment lost 4 bases, leaving 4 bases of the junction unmatched. From germline, CDR1 is LGHNA and CDR2 YNFKEQ. The CDR3 is made up of 14 amino acids. The chain's CDR3 is CASSPGQEQETQYF. The CDR3 coding sequence is TGTGCCAGCAGCCCTGGACAGGAACAAGAGACCCAGTACTTC.

This chain connects TRBV11-2 to TRBJ2-1; 13 bases match TRBD2. The CDR3 extends over 14 amino acids. The V gene's germline CDR1 is SGHAT and CDR2 FQNNGV. After removal of 5 bases from V and 10 bases from J, the junction contained 5 bases not matched to a gene. The CDR3 loop reads CASSLRTSGGEQFF. The CDR3 nucleotides are TGTGCCAGCAGCCTTAGGACTAGCGGGGGCGAGCAGTTCTTC.

This clone has a handful of counts. The chain's CDR3 is CASSTQGGQPQHF. For the CDR3, the DNA is TGTGCCAGTAGTACACAGGGGGGTCAGCCCCAGCATTTT. The chain couples TRBV19 to TRBJ1-5; 8 bases are a match to TRBD1. V dropped 4 bases and J dropped 6; count of bases not matched to a gene: 2. The CDR3 has 13 residues. Germline V gene data show CDR1 as LNHDA and CDR2 as SQIVND (reference sequence).

The chain employs TRBV5-6 and TRBJ2-2; D is undetermined. The germline CDR1 and CDR2 sequences are SGHDT and YYEEEE. The CDR3 totals 16 residues. V was shortened by 1 base and J by 0 bases, with 10 bases between the two germline ends. CDR3 in amino acids: CASSLYPETNTGELFF. The CDR3, as DNA: TGTGCCAGCAGCTTGTATCCAGAAACGAACACCGGGGAGCTGTTTTTT.

The sample holds a few counts of this clone. V gene TRBV28 combines with J gene TRBJ1-4; tentatively, D is TRBD1 (6 bases). This CDR3 has 15 residues. V lost 5 bases to trimming and J lost 8 bases, with 18 bases between them. Germline V gene lookup returns CDR1 MDHEN and CDR2 SYDVKM. The CDR3 nucleotides read TGTGCCAGCAGTGCCCCGGACAGTAAGCGGGAAAAACTGTTTTTT. This translates into CASSAPDSKREKLFF.

The gene calls are TRBV5-1 and TRBJ2-3; 10 bases agree with TRBD2. Germline assignment: CDR1 SGHRS and CDR2 YFSETQ. Germline trimming cut 0 bases from V and 5 bases from J; bases unmatched to any gene: 3. This CDR3 has 15 amino acids. CDR3 DNA: TGCGCCAGCAGCTTGGAGCGGGGGGGAGAAGATACGCAGTATTTT. Protein product: CASSLERGGEDTQYF. Drawing the rest from reference TRBV5-1 and TRBJ2-3, the complete variable domain is KAGVTQTPRYLIKTRGQQVTLSCSPISGHRSVSWYQQTPGQGLQFLFEYFSETQRNKGNFPGRFSGRQFSNSRSEMNVSTLELGDSALYLCASSLERGGEDTQYFGPGTRLTVL.

This chain uses TRBV7-2 with TRBJ1-2; no firm D call. The V and J ends lost 3 bases and 1 base respectively, with 6 bases between them. Germline values: CDR1 SGHTA, CDR2 FQGNSA. CDR3 length: 13 amino acids. This CDR3 reads CASSLHSNYGYTF. CDR3 nucleotides: TGTGCCAGCAGCTTGCACAGTAACTATGGCTACACCTTC.

This chain connects TRBV18 to TRBJ2-7, with D possibly TRBD1 on 5 matching bases. V lost 3 bases to trimming and J lost 0 bases, with 9 bases between them. CDR3 length equals 14 residues. CDR1 is KGHSH, CDR2 LQKENI, per germline. The DNA for the CDR3 is TGTGCCAGCTCACCTCAAGGGGCCTCCTACGAGCAGTACTTC. The encoded protein is CASSPQGASYEQYF.

V usage is TRBV29-1 and J usage is TRBJ2-7; TRBD1 aligns across 12 bases. This CDR3 is built from 16 residues. J was trimmed by 1 base and V by 5 bases; bases with no gene match: 9. Germline CDR1 and CDR2: SQVTM and ANQGSEA. In DNA, the CDR3 is TGCAGCGTTTTGGGGACAGGGGGCGTAGGGTCCTACGAGCAGTACTTC. Its translation is CSVLGTGGVGSYEQYF.

This chain uses TRBV6-5 with TRBJ1-4; D is possibly TRBD1 (5 bases). CDR1 and CDR2 (germline): MNHEY, SVGAGI. V gave up 6 bases and J gave up 3 bases, with 11 bases separating them. The CDR3 is made up of 14 amino acids. The CDR3 DNA is TGTGCCAGCAGAACAGGACGGTCTAATGAAAAACTGTTTTTT. Residues: CASRTGRSNEKLFF.